This entry describes one T cell receptor (beta chain). Its target is unknown. Trimming left V 3 bases short and J 0 bases short, with 11 bases between. Germline-derived CDR1 and CDR2 are LGHNA and YNFKEQ. This CDR3 spans 15 amino acids. The PCR had 60 Vbeta and 13 Jbeta primers. The assay was immunoSEQ multiplex PCR, and TCRdb's table has in-frame clones only and misses some. The sample holds about 180,000 clones, 70% to 80% seen once. This record belongs to a study of cytomegalovirus exposure and HLA in healthy donors. Study-level findings and limits: Later, an analysis found that common viral pathogens appeared to be linked with several of the most significant clusters. Earlier analysis looked at TCR beta V segments, and most were productive about 87% or about 30% of the time.

Sequences were obtained from PBMCs. The TCR originated in a male donor in good health and CMV-seronegative. This chain connects TRBV4-2 to TRBJ1-2; D gene unclear. The CDR3 is CASSQATETNYGYTF. CDR3 sequence (DNA): TGTGCCAGCAGCCAGGCGACTGAAACTAACTATGGCTACACCTTC.